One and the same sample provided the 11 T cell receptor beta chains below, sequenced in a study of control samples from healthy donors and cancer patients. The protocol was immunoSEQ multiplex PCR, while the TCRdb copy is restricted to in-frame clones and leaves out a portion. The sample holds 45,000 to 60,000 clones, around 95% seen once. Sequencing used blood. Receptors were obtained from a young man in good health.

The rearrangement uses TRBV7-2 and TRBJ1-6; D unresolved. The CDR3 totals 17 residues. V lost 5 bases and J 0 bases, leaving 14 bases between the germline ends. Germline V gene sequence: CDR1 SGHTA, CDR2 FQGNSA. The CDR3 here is CASSADQFLSYNSPLHF. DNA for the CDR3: TGTGCCAGCAGCGCCGACCAGTTCCTCTCCTATAATTCACCCCTCCACTTT.

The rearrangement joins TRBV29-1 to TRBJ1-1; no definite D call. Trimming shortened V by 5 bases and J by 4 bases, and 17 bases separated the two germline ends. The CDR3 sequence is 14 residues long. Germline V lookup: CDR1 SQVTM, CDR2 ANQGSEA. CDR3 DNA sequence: TGCAGCGTTCCGAGGGCAGGCTTGGGCACTGAAGCTTTCTTT. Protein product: CSVPRAGLGTEAFF.

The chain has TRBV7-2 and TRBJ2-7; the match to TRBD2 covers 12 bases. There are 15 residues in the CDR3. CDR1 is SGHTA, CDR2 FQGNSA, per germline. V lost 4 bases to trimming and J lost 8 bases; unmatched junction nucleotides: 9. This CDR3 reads CASSSTSGSMEKQYF. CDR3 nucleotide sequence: TGTGCCAGCAGCTCGACTAGCGGGAGCATGGAAAAGCAGTACTTC.

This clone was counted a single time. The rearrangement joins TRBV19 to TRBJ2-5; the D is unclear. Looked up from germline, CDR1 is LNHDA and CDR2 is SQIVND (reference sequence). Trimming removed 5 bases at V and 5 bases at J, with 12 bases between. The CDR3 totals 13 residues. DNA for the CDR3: TGTGCCAGTAGTCCCCGACGGTTGGAGACCCAGTACTTC. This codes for CASSPRRLETQYF.

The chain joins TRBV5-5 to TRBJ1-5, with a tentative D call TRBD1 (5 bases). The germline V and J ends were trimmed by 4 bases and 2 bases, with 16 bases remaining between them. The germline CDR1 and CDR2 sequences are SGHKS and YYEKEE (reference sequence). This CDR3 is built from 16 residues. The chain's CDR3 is CASSPDRDWGNQPQHF. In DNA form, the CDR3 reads TGTGCCAGCAGCCCCGACAGAGACTGGGGCAATCAGCCCCAGCATTTT.

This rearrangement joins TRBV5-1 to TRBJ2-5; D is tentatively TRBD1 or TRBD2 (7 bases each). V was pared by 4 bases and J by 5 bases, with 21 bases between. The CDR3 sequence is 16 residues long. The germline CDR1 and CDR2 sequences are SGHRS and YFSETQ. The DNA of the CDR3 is TGCGCCAGCAGCGTGACAGGGTCGGGGGGAATGGAGACCCAGTACTTC. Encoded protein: CASSVTGSGGMETQYF.

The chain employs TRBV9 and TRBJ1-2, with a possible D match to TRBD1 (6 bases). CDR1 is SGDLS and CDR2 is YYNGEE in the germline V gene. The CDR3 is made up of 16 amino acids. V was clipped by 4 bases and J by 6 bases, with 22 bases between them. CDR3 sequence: CASSPGGGGASHGYTF. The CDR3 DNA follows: TGTGCCAGCAGCCCCGGGGGGGGCGGGGCATCCCATGGCTACACCTTC.

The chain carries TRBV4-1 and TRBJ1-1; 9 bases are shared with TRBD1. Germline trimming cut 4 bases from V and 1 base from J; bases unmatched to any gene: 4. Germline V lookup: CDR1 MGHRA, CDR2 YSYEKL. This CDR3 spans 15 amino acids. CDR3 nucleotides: TGCGCCAGCAGCCGGCAACAGGGGGCGAACACTGAAGCTTTCTTT. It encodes CASSRQQGANTEAFF.

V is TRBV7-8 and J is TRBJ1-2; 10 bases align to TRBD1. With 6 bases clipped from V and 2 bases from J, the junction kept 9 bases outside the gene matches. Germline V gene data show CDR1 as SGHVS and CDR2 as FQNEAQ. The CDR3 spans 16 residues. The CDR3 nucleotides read TGTGCCAGCAGGGGGGTCCCGGGACAGGGGAACTATGGCTACACCTTC. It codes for CASRGVPGQGNYGYTF.

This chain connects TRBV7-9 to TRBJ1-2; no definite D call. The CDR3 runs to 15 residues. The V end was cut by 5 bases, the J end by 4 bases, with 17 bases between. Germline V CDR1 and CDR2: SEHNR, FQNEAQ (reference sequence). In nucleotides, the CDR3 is TGTGCCAGCAGCCCCGGACTGATCTGGACCTATGGCTACACCTTC. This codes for CASSPGLIWTYGYTF.

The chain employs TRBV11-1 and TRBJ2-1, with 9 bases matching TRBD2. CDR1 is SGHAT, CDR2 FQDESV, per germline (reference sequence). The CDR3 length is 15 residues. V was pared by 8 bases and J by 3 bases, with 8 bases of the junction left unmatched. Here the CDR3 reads CASARLAGSYNEQFF. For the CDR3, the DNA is TGTGCCAGCGCCCGTCTAGCGGGAAGCTACAATGAGCAGTTCTTC. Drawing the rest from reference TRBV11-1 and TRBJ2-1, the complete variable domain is EAEVAQSPRYKITEKSQAVAFWCDPISGHATLYWYRQILGQGPELLVQFQDESVVDDSQLPKDRFSAERLKGVDSTLKIQPAELGDSAMYLCASARLAGSYNEQFFGPGTRLTVL.